These 19 T cell receptor beta chains were all obtained from the same sample, sequenced in a study of T cell repertoires in cytomegalovirus infection. TCRdb analysed the reads with MiXCR anew, one entry per CDR3 protein. The sample lists approximately 160,000 distinct CDR3 sequences, 15% to 20% occurring once. The sample taken for sequencing was CD8+ T cells from PBMCs. These receptors all come from a human donor in good health (CMV status not recorded). Some clones in this sample may be carry-over from other donors' samples.

The V gene is TRBV7-8, the J gene TRBJ2-2, with TRBD2 identical over 15 bases. The trim removed 2 bases at V and 5 bases at J, leaving 3 bases unmatched. Germline V gene sequence: CDR1 SGHVS, CDR2 FQNEAQ. The CDR3 totals 17 residues. CDR3 in amino acids: CASSLRGLAGGTGELFF. The CDR3 DNA reads TGTGCCAGCAGCTTAAGGGGACTAGCGGGAGGAACCGGGGAGCTGTTTTTT.

The genes are TRBV11-2 and TRBJ2-7, with D perhaps TRBD2 (10 bases). The CDR3 loop spans 16 amino acids. V shed 5 bases and J shed 5 bases, with 22 bases lying between them. The germline CDR1 and CDR2 sequences are SGHAT and FQNNGV. The CDR3 DNA reads TGTGCCAGCAGCCCCGACAGGGGGACTAGCGATAACGAGCAGTACTTC. This gives the protein CASSPDRGTSDNEQYF.

The chain carries TRBV6-1 and TRBJ2-6; 8 bases map to TRBD1. The CDR3 has 18 amino acids. V dropped 7 bases and J dropped 0; count of bases not matched to a gene: 11. Germline V CDR1 and CDR2: MNHNS, SASEGT. For the CDR3, the DNA is TGTGCCAGCACCTTTCGACGGACAGGGAACTCTGGGGCCAACGTCCTGACTTTC. This gives the protein CASTFRRTGNSGANVLTF.

The chain recombines TRBV20-1 with TRBJ2-2; D uncertain. Germline CDR1 DFQATT, CDR2 SNEGSKA (reference sequence). CDR3 length: 13 amino acids. V dropped 5 bases and J dropped 2 bases, with 9 bases sitting between them. This chain's CDR3 is CSAPLSNTGELFF. For the CDR3, the DNA is TGCAGTGCTCCTCTTTCTAACACCGGGGAGCTGTTTTTT.

The V gene is TRBV12-3 or TRBV12-4, the J gene TRBJ2-1; D is uncertain. The CDR3 is made up of 15 amino acids. Trimming cost V 9 bases and J 0 bases, with 15 bases left between them. The CDR3 protein is CASDRRPSSYNEQFF. Written as DNA, the CDR3 is TGTGCCAGTGACCGGCGGCCTAGCTCCTACAATGAGCAGTTCTTC.

This clonotype was picked up a small number of times. The CDR3 does not close with the conserved phenylalanine or tryptophan, likely indicating a read error. The DNA is left out, because the CDR3 cannot be placed on it with certainty; the CDR3 is given as TCRdb lists it. The genes are TRBV7-3 and TRBJ2-1; the table assigns TRBD2, which was not confirmed against the DNA. Germline V gene sequence: CDR1 SGHTA, CDR2 FQGTGA. The CDR3 totals 12 residues, both ends included. CDR3 residues: CASSFTSASLSL.

This clonotype was seen a handful of times. V gene TRBV7-2 combines with J gene TRBJ1-2; maybe TRBD1 (6 bases). This CDR3 has 14 residues. Germline V gives CDR1 SGHTA, CDR2 FQGNSA. The V and J ends lost 2 bases and 4 bases respectively, with 11 bases between them. The CDR3 spells CASSLTGQIYGYTF. For the CDR3, the DNA is TGTGCCAGCAGCTTAACCGGACAGATCTATGGCTACACCTTC.

As regards this clonotype: The junction and the germline gene differ at one end; a read error may be behind it. The chain's CDR3 is CSVEEDRTAF. CDR3 sequence (DNA): TGCAGCGTTGAAGAGGATCGGACAGCCTTC. The chain is built from TRBV29-1 and TRBJ2-1; D is perhaps TRBD1 (6 bases). From germline, CDR1 is SQVTM and CDR2 ANQGSEA. This CDR3 has 10 amino acids.

This clonotype was found a few times. The chain uses TRBV28 and TRBJ2-5; 11 bases align to TRBD1. V lost 2 bases, J lost 5 bases, and 4 bases stayed unmatched. This CDR3 region has 15 residues. Germline loops: CDR1 MDHEN, CDR2 SYDVKM. The CDR3 nucleotides are TGTGCCAGCAGTTTACGGGACAGGGGGAAGGAGACCCAGTACTTC. It encodes CASSLRDRGKETQYF.

This clonotype came up a few times. The chain has TRBV2 and TRBJ1-1, with D maybe TRBD1 (5 bases). CDR1 SNHLY and CDR2 FYNNEI come from the germline V gene. This CDR3 contains 16 residues. Trimming shortened V by 9 bases and J by 5 bases, and 25 bases separated the two germline ends. The CDR3 loop reads CARHGSGGTRTTEAFF. In DNA form, the CDR3 reads TGTGCCAGACATGGGAGTGGGGGAACGCGAACAACTGAAGCTTTCTTT. The entire variable domain, with the rest obtained from reference TRBV2 and TRBJ1-1, is as follows: EPEVTQTPSHQVTQMGQEVILRCVPISNHLYFYWYRQILGQKVEFLVSFYNNEISEKSEIFDDQFSVERPDGSNFTLKIRSTKLEDSAMYFCARHGSGGTRTTEAFFGQGTRLTVV.

The chain is built from TRBV7-2 and TRBJ1-1, with D possibly TRBD1 on 5 matching bases. CDR1 is SGHTA and CDR2 is FQGNSA in the germline V gene. This CDR3 contains 15 residues. V gave up 2 bases and J gave up 6 bases, with 16 bases separating them. The CDR3 bases are TGTGCCAGCAGCTTATTCGGTCAGGGTATTGCTGAAGCTTTCTTT. This sequence encodes CASSLFGQGIAEAFF.

The V and J genes are TRBV12-5 and TRBJ1-5; 7 nucleotides line up with TRBD1. The trim removed 2 bases at V and 3 bases at J, leaving 4 bases unmatched. CDR3 size: 15 residues. Germline CDR1 is LGHNT and CDR2 is FRNRAP. As DNA, the CDR3 is TGTGCTAGTGGTTTGTCAACAGGGGACAATCAGCCCCAGCATTTT. It yields the protein CASGLSTGDNQPQHF.

Only a few counts were recorded for this clonotype. This chain uses TRBV7-8 with TRBJ2-2; TRBD2 agrees at 7 bases. V dropped 3 bases and J dropped 0; count of bases not matched to a gene: 4. This CDR3 has 16 amino acids. In germline, CDR1 is SGHVS, CDR2 FQNEAQ. CDR3 amino acids: CASSFRLAANTGELFF. For the CDR3, the DNA is TGTGCCAGCAGCTTCCGACTAGCCGCGAACACCGGGGAGCTGTTTTTT.

The CDR3 region is CAISPGISYNEQFF. CDR3 DNA sequence: TGTGCCATCAGTCCGGGAATCTCCTACAATGAGCAGTTCTTC. The V gene is TRBV10-3, the J gene TRBJ2-1, with D maybe TRBD2 (5 bases). CDR3 length: 14 residues. Germline lookup yields CDR1 ENHRY and CDR2 SYGVKD. V lost 5 bases, J lost 0 bases, and 8 bases lay in between.

CDR3: CASRIPGQGIEETQYF. CDR3 DNA: TGTGCCAGCAGGATCCCGGGACAGGGGATTGAAGAGACCCAGTACTTC. V usage is TRBV7-6 and J usage is TRBJ2-5; 10 bases align to TRBD1. Trimming cost V 6 bases and J 3 bases; bases outside gene matches: 10. CDR3 size: 16 residues. Germline V gene lookup returns CDR1 SGHVS and CDR2 FNYEAQ.

In this sample, this clonotype turned up a few times. The chain couples TRBV11-2 to TRBJ2-5; D is undetermined. The CDR3 has 14 amino acids. V lost 5 bases to trimming and J lost 2 bases, with 12 bases between them. Germline V gives CDR1 SGHAT, CDR2 FQNNGV. The CDR3 DNA reads as TGTGCCAGCAGCAGTCGTGCGACGCAAGAGACCCAGTACTTC. As protein: CASSSRATQETQYF.

Notes on this clonotype: This may arise from a read error, as a much more abundant clone is one base away. This sequence joins TRBV6-2 or TRBV6-3 and TRBJ2-2; D not resolved. Trimming removed 0 bases at V and 6 bases at J, with 2 bases between. The CDR3 contains 12 residues. The germline V gene encodes CDR1 MNHEY and CDR2 SVGEGT. The DNA of the CDR3 is TGTGCCAGCAGTTACTCGGCCGGGGAGCTGTTTTTT. Translated, it gives CASSYSAGELFF.

This chain links TRBV11-2 with TRBJ2-3; D not resolved. The CDR3 is 15 amino acids. The V end lost 0 bases, the J end lost 5 bases, and 12 bases lay between the germline ends. CDR1 is SGHAT, CDR2 FQNNGV, per germline. The CDR3 sequence is CASSLEGSFLDTQYF. The CDR3 DNA follows: TGTGCCAGCAGCTTAGAAGGTAGCTTCCTAGATACGCAGTATTTT.

The chain carries TRBV7-2 and TRBJ2-2, with D unresolved. The CDR3 contains 14 residues. The germline V and J ends were trimmed by 7 bases and 4 bases, with 13 bases remaining between them. Germline loops: CDR1 SGHTA, CDR2 FQGNSA. CDR3 loop: CASIISSGTGELFF. CDR3 sequence (DNA): TGTGCCAGCATCATCTCGTCGGGCACCGGGGAGCTGTTTTTT.